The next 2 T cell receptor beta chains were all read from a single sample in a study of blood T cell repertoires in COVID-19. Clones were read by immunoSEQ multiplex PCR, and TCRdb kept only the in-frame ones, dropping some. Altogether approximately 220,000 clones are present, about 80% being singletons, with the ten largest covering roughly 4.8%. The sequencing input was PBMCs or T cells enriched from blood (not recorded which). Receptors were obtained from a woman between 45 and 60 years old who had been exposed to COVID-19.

This CDR3 reads CASSPLGGRMNTEAFF. The CDR3, as DNA: TGCGCCAGCAGCCCTCTGGGGGGGCGAATGAACACTGAAGCTTTCTTT. This sequence joins TRBV5-1 and TRBJ1-1, with a weak D call TRBD1 (6 bases). Germline assignment: CDR1 SGHRS and CDR2 YFSETQ. Trimming shortened V by 4 bases and J by 0 bases, and 16 bases separated the two germline ends. The CDR3 consists of 16 residues. Variable domain in full (rest from reference TRBV5-1 and TRBJ1-1): KAGVTQTPRYLIKTRGQQVTLSCSPISGHRSVSWYQQTPGQGLQFLFEYFSETQRNKGNFPGRFSGRQFSNSRSEMNVSTLELGDSALYLCASSPLGGRMNTEAFFGQGTRLTVV.

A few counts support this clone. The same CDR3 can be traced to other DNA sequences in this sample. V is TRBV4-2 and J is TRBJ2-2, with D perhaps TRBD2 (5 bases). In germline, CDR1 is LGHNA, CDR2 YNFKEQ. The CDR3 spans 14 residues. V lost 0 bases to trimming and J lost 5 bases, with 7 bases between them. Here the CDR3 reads CASSQESGTGELFF. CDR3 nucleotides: TGTGCCAGCAGCCAAGAATCGGGGACCGGGGAGCTGTTTTTT.